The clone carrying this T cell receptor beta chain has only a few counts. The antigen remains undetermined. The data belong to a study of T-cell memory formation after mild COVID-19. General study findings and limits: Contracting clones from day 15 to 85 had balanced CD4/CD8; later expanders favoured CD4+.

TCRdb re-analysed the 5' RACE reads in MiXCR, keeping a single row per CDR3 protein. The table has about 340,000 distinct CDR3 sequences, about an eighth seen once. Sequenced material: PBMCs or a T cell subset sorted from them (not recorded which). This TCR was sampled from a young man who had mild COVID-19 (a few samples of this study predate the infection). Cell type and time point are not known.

CDR3: CSARGNRDRLAEAFF. CDR3 coding DNA: TGCAGTGCTAGAGGAAACCGGGACAGGTTGGCTGAAGCTTTCTTT. The rearrangement joins TRBV20-1 to TRBJ1-1, with 8 bases identical to TRBD1. With 1 base clipped from V and 6 bases from J, the junction kept 10 bases outside the gene matches. Per the germline V gene, CDR1 is DFQATT and CDR2 is SNEGSKA (reference sequence). The CDR3 is 15 residues long.